This T cell receptor beta chain was captured by sequencing in a study of T cells in Graves' hyperthyroidism and ophthalmopathy. Study-wide findings and caveats: The model anticipated ophthalmopathy a median around six months pre-onset. Most thyroid clonotypes expanded above 0.001 appeared in blood too.

Trimming removed 1 base from V and 5 bases from J, with 9 bases in between. The CDR3 is 13 amino acids. The germline CDR1 and CDR2 sequences are SGHRS and YFSETQ. The investigators amplified TCR beta CDR3 regions from RNA transcripts. A first-round RT-PCR of the TCR CDR3 used the HTBI primer set. TCRdb ran MiXCR on the multiplex PCR reads and lists one entry per CDR3 protein. This table holds 150,000 to 200,000 distinct CDR3 sequences, over 15% found once. In the case of this clonotype: Its target is unknown.

This receptor was identified in a woman aged 45-59 years with Graves' hyperthyroidism. J is TRBJ1-2 and V is TRBV5-1, with D hard to call. Specimen: blood. The CDR3 DNA sequence: TGCGCCAGCAGCTTGTTAGCGGCTTATGGCTACACCTTC. Translated, it gives CASSLLAAYGYTF. The whole variable domain, remainder taken from reference TRBV5-1 and TRBJ1-2, is KAGVTQTPRYLIKTRGQQVTLSCSPISGHRSVSWYQQTPGQGLQFLFEYFSETQRNKGNFPGRFSGRQFSNSRSEMNVSTLELGDSALYLCASSLLAAYGYTFGSGTRLTVV.